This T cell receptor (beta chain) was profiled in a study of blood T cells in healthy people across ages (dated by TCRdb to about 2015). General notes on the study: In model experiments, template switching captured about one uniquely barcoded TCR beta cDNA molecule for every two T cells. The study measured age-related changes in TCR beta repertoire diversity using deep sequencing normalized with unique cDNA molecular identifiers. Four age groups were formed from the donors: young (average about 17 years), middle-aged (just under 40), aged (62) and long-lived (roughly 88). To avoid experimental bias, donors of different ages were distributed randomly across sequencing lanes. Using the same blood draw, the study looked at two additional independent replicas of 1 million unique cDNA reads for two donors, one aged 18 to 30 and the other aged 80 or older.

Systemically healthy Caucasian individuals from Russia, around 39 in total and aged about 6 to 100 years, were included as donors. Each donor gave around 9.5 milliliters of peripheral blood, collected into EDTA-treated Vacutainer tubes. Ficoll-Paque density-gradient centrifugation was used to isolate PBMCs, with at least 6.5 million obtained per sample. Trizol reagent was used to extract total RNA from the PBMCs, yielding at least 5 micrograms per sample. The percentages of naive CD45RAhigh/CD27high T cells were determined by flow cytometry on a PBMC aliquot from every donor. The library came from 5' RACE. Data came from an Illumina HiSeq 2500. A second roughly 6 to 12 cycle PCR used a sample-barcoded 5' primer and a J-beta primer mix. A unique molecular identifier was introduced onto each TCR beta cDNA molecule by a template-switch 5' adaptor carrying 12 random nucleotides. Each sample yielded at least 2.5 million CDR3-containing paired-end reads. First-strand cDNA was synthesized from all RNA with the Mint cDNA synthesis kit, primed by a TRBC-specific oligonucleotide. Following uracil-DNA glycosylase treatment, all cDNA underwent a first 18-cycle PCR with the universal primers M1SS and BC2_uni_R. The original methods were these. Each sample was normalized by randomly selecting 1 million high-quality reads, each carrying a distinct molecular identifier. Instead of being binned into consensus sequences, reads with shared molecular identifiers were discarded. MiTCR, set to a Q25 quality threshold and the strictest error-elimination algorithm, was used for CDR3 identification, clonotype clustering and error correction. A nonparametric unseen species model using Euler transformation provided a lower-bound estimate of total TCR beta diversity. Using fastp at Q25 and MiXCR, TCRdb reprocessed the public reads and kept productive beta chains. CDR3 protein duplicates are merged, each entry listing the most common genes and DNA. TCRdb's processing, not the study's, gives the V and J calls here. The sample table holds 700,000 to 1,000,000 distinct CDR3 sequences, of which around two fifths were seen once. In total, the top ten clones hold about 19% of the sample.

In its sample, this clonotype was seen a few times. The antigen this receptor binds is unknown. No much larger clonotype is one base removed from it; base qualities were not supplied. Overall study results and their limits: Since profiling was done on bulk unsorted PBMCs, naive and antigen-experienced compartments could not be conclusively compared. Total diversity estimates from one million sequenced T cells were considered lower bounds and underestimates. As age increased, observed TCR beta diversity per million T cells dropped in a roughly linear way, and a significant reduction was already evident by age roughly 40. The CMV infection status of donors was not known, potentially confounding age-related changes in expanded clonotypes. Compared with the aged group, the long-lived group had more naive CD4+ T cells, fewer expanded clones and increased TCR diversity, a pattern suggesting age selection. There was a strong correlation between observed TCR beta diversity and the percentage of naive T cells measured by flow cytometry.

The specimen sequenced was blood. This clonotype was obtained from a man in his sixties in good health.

Read as DNA, the sequence is TGTGCCAGCAGCCAAGTCCCAGGGGCGCAGAACACTGAAGCTTTCTTT. It specifies CASSQVPGAQNTEAFF. The chain is assembled from TRBV3-1 and TRBJ1-1; the D segment could be TRBD1, given 6 matching bases. Reading the germline V gene (reference sequence) gives CDR1 LGHDT and CDR2 YNNKEL. CDR3 length: 16 amino acids, cysteine to phenylalanine. Just CDR3 DNA is preserved here, 48 bases in frame from base 1. V gives up 1 base and J gives up 1 base, and the segment between their germline ends measures 13 bases.